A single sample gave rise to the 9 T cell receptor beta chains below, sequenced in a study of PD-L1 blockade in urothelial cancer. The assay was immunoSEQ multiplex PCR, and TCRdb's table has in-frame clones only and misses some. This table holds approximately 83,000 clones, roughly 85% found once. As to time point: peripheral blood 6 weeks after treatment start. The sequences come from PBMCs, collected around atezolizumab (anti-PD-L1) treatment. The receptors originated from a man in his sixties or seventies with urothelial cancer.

CDR3 nucleotides: TGTGCCAGCAGTAGGGGGGGCAGGAGCACAGATACGCAGTATTTT. This codes for CASSRGGRSTDTQYF. The chain couples TRBV6-5 to TRBJ2-3, with a weak D call TRBD2 (7 bases). V was pared by 5 bases and J by 0 bases, with 12 bases between. CDR1 is MNHEY and CDR2 is SVGAGI in the germline V gene. The length of the CDR3 is 15 residues.

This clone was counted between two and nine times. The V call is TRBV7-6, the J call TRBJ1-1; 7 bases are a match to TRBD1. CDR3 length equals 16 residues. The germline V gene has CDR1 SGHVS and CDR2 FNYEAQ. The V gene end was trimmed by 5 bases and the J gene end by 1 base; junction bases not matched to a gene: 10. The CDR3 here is CASSQGPGGRNTEAFF. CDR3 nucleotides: TGTGCCAGCAGCCAAGGGCCAGGGGGGAGGAACACTGAAGCTTTCTTT.

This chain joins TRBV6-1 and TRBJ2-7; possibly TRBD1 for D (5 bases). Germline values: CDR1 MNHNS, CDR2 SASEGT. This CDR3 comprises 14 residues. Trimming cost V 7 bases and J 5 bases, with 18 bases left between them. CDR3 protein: CASKAAGWMNEQYF. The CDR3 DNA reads TGTGCCAGCAAGGCGGCAGGGTGGATGAACGAGCAGTACTTC.

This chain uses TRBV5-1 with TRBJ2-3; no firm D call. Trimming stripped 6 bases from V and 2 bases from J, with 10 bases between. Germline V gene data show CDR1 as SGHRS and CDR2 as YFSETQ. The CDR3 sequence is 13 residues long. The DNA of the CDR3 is TGCGCCAGCATGCCGGGTCTCACAGATACGCAGTATTTT. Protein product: CASMPGLTDTQYF.

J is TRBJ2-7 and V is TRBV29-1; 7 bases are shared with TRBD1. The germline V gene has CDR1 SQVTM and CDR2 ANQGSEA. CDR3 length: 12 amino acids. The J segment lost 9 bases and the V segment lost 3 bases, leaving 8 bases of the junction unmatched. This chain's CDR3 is CSVEDRYYGQYF. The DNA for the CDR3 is TGCAGCGTTGAGGACAGGTACTATGGGCAGTACTTC.

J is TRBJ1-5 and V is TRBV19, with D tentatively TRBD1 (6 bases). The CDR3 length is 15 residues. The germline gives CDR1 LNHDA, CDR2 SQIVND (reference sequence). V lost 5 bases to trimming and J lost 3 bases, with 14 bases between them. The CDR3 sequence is CASSATGKVNQPQHF. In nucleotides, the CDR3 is TGTGCCAGTAGTGCTACAGGGAAGGTCAATCAGCCCCAGCATTTT. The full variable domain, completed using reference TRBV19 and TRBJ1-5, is DGGITQSPKYLFRKEGQNVTLSCEQNLNHDAMYWYRQDPGQGLRLIYYSQIVNDFQKGDIAEGYSVSREKKESFPLTVTSAQKNPTAFYLCASSATGKVNQPQHFGDGTRLSIL.

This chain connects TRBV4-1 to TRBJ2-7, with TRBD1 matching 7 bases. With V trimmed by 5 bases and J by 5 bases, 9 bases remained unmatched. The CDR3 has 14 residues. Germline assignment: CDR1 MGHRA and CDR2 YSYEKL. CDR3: CASSSRQGANEQYF. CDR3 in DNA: TGCGCCAGCAGCTCTCGACAGGGCGCAAACGAGCAGTACTTC.

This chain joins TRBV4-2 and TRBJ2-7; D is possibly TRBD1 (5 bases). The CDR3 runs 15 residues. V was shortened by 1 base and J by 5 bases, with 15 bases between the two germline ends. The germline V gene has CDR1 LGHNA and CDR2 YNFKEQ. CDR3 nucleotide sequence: TGTGCCAGCAGCCAAGTCTCACAGCCAGGGAACGAGCAGTACTTC. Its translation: CASSQVSQPGNEQYF.

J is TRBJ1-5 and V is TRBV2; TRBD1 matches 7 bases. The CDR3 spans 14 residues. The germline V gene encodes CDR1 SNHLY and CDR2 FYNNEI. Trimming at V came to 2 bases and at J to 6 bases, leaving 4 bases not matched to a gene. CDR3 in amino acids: CASSERGRGQPQHF. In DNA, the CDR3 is TGTGCCAGCAGTGAAAGGGGGCGCGGTCAGCCCCAGCATTTT. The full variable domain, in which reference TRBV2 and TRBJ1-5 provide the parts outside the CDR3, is EPEVTQTPSHQVTQMGQEVILRCVPISNHLYFYWYRQILGQKVEFLVSFYNNEISEKSEIFDDQFSVERPDGSNFTLKIRSTKLEDSAMYFCASSERGRGQPQHFGDGTRLSIL.